This is a list of T cell receptor beta chains from one sample in a study of shared clonotypes between healthy human individuals. TCRdb's table, derived via immunoSEQ multiplex PCR, lists solely in-frame clones and lacks some. The sample has roughly 650,000 clones, more than 95% seen once. The source material was naive CD4+ T cells sorted from blood. The receptor source for this set is a woman in her 30s in good health. The CDR3 runs from the conserved cysteine through the conserved F or W. The D gene is left open where the match is weak. The listing skips clone size in some rows; elsewhere it reads once, few, many or a size class.

clone_size,j_call,v_call,d_call,cdr3_aa,cdr3_nt
NA,TRBJ2-1,TRBV28,TRBD1,CASSWGTTGGAIF,TGTGCCAGCAGTTGGGGCACAACAGGGGGCGCGATCTTC
few,TRBJ1-5,TRBV5-4,NA,CASSLDSNQPQHF,TGTGCCAGCAGCTTGGATAGCAATCAGCCCCAGCATTTT
NA,TRBJ1-2,TRBV5-1,NA,CASSLIGGGYTF,TGCGCCAGCAGCTTGATCGGGGGCGGCTACACCTTC
NA,TRBJ2-1,TRBV6-4,TRBD2,CASRPGGPSNEQFF,TGTGCCAGCCGTCCGGGAGGGCCGAGCAATGAGCAGTTCTTC
NA,TRBJ1-3,TRBV7-8,NA,CASSLGGSSGNTIYF,TGTGCCAGCAGCTTGGGCGGGTCCTCTGGAAACACCATATATTTT
NA,TRBJ2-2,TRBV5-1,NA,CASSFQGTDTGELFF,TGCGCCAGCAGCTTCCAAGGGACCGACACCGGGGAGCTGTTTTTT
once,TRBJ2-5,TRBV5-8,NA,CASSLVGGETQYF,TGTGCCAGCAGCTTGGTCGGAGGGGAGACCCAGTACTTC
NA,TRBJ1-5,TRBV25-1,NA,CASRGVRVEGYQPQHF,TGTGCCAGCAGGGGGGTCCGGGTCGAGGGCTATCAGCCCCAGCATTTT
NA,TRBJ2-7,TRBV27,NA,CASSFSAERSEQYF,TGTGCCAGCAGTTTTAGCGCGGAACGAAGTGAGCAGTACTTC
NA,TRBJ1-1,TRBV25-1,TRBD1,CASSGAGTANTEAFF,TGTGCCAGCAGTGGAGCCGGGACAGCGAACACTGAAGCTTTCTTT
NA,TRBJ1-3,TRBV5-8,TRBD1,CASSFPGQLVGNTIYF,TGTGCCAGCAGCTTTCCGGGACAGTTAGTTGGAAACACCATATATTTT
once,TRBJ1-1,TRBV10-3,NA,CAISPGGNSEAFF,TGTGCCATCAGTCCTGGGGGCAACTCTGAAGCTTTCTTT
NA,TRBJ2-1,TRBV7-3,NA,CASSRGPYNEQFF,TGTGCCAGCAGCAGAGGACCCTACAATGAGCAGTTCTTC
once,TRBJ1-5,TRBV6-4,NA,CASSGERDQQTSGNQPQHF,TGTGCCAGCAGTGGCGAACGGGACCAACAAACTAGCGGTAATCAGCCCCAGCATTTT
NA,TRBJ1-2,TRBV7-6,NA,CASSRDGENNYGYTF,TGTGCCAGCAGCCGGGACGGTGAAAATAACTATGGCTACACCTTC
NA,TRBJ2-7,TRBV28,TRBD1,CASSPGQGTPYEQYF,TGTGCCAGCAGTCCGGGACAGGGGACACCCTACGAGCAGTACTTC
once,TRBJ1-1,TRBV28,NA,CASHPGRQPEAFF,TGTGCCAGCCATCCAGGGCGGCAACCTGAAGCTTTCTTT
NA,TRBJ1-2,TRBV6-5,TRBD1,CASRATGAGEYGYTF,TGTGCCAGCAGGGCGACAGGGGCAGGAGAATATGGCTACACCTTC
NA,TRBJ2-7,TRBV28,TRBD2,CASSSPGLASYEQYF,TGTGCCAGCAGTTCCCCGGGACTAGCGTCTTACGAGCAGTACTTC
NA,TRBJ1-2,TRBV7-9,NA,CASSQRKLNYGYTF,TGTGCCAGCAGCCAACGGAAGTTAAACTATGGCTACACCTTC
NA,TRBJ2-2,TRBV6-5,NA,CATKRPGMNTGELFF,TGTGCCACCAAACGCCCTGGAATGAACACCGGGGAGCTGTTTTTT
NA,TRBJ1-4,TRBV28,NA,CASSRTGTQDEKLFF,TGTGCCAGCAGCCGTACCGGGACCCAGGATGAAAAACTGTTTTTT
NA,TRBJ2-1,TRBV10-1,NA,CASSERLVAEQFF,TGCGCCAGCAGTGAGAGACTAGTTGCTGAGCAGTTCTTC
NA,TRBJ2-5,TRBV5-1,NA,CASSLGSRGQETQYF,TGCGCCAGCAGCTTGGGGTCCCGGGGCCAAGAGACCCAGTACTTC